These T cell receptor beta chains were read from a single sample in a study of beta chain features in type 1 diabetes. TCRdb keeps only in-frame clones here, not all; method: immunoSEQ multiplex PCR. The sample includes 150,000 to 190,000 clones, over 8.5% of them seen just once. Material: central memory CD4+ T cells from blood. These receptor sequences come from a man between 18 and 29 years old in good health. Each CDR3 is given with its conserved first and last residue. A D gene is named only where the DNA matches it firmly. Only part of the rows carry a size: once, few, many, or a class if the clone is expanded.

d_call,v_call,j_call,clone_size,cdr3_aa,cdr3_nt
NA,TRBV7-3,TRBJ1-1,NA,CASSPRPTGNTEAFF,TGTGCCAGCAGCCCAAGGCCGACAGGGAACACTGAAGCTTTCTTT
TRBD1,TRBV2,TRBJ1-1,many,CASSTDRGAEAFF,TGTGCCAGCAGTACGGACAGGGGCGCTGAAGCTTTCTTT
NA,TRBV5-6,TRBJ1-2,NA,CASSSIVVGYTF,TGTGCCAGCAGCTCGATTGTGGTTGGCTACACCTTC
NA,TRBV5-1,TRBJ1-4,NA,CASSPAGANEKLFF,TGCGCCAGCAGCCCGGCTGGGGCTAATGAAAAACTGTTTTTT
NA,TRBV9,TRBJ2-1,NA,CASSASVGDEQFF,TGTGCCAGCAGCGCCTCCGTGGGGGATGAGCAGTTCTTC
NA,TRBV9,TRBJ2-6,NA,CASSVEGVGANVLTF,TGTGCCAGCAGCGTAGAGGGAGTTGGGGCCAACGTCCTGACTTTC
TRBD2,TRBV7-2,TRBJ2-1,few,CASSFSGRRSNEQFF,TGTGCCAGCAGCTTTAGCGGGAGGAGATCAAATGAGCAGTTCTTC
TRBD1,TRBV5-4,TRBJ1-1,few,CASSSTGPTGAEAFF,TGTGCCAGCAGCTCGACAGGGCCTACCGGGGCTGAAGCTTTCTTT
TRBD2,TRBV11-2,TRBJ2-4,NA,CASSLVMASGGLAKNIQYF,TGTGCCAGCAGCTTAGTAATGGCTAGCGGGGGACTAGCCAAAAACATTCAGTACTTC
TRBD1,TRBV2,TRBJ2-5,NA,CASSGTGGYWETQYF,TGTGCCAGCAGCGGGACAGGGGGGTATTGGGAGACCCAGTACTTC
NA,TRBV28,TRBJ2-5,once,CASSSGNQETQYF,TGTGCCAGCAGTTCAGGGAACCAAGAGACCCAGTACTTC
NA,TRBV15,TRBJ1-1,NA,CATSKHLPAAFF,TGTGCCACCAGCAAACACCTGCCCGCGGCTTTCTTT
TRBD1,TRBV18,TRBJ2-7,few,CASSPGQGSYEQYF,TGTGCCAGCTCACCGGGACAGGGGTCCTACGAGCAGTACTTC
NA,TRBV7-9,TRBJ2-2,NA,CASPHMTGLNTGELFF,TGTGCCAGCCCTCATATGACTGGGCTGAACACCGGGGAGCTGTTTTTT
NA,TRBV5-1,TRBJ1-1,once,CASSTDGDPGAEAFF,TGCGCCAGCAGCACCGATGGAGACCCGGGGGCTGAAGCTTTCTTT
NA,TRBV7-9,TRBJ2-3,NA,CASSFTHQYF,TGTGCCAGCAGCTTTACCCACCAGTATTTT
NA,TRBV18,TRBJ1-5,NA,CASSGGTGNQPQHF,TGTGCCAGCTCAGGAGGGACGGGCAATCAGCCCCAGCATTTT
NA,TRBV7-2,TRBJ2-3,NA,CASSLVWGSDTQYF,TGTGCCAGCAGCTTAGTGTGGGGTTCAGATACGCAGTATTTT
NA,TRBV4-3,TRBJ2-3,NA,CASGRDGARTDTQYF,TGCGCCAGCGGCCGAGATGGGGCCCGCACAGATACGCAGTATTTT
NA,TRBV18,TRBJ2-5,many,CASSPTQPQETQYF,TGTGCCAGCTCACCGACACAGCCACAAGAGACCCAGTACTTC
NA,TRBV19,TRBJ2-1,NA,CAAGRGRPPNEQFF,TGTGCGGCTGGCAGGGGCCGACCCCCCAATGAGCAGTTCTTC
NA,TRBV18,TRBJ2-2,NA,CASSPGQANTGELFF,TGTGCCAGCTCACCGGGGCAGGCGAACACCGGGGAGCTGTTTTTT
TRBD1,TRBV9,TRBJ2-2,NA,CASSPRQGVSGELFF,TGTGCCAGCAGCCCCCGACAGGGCGTCTCCGGGGAGCTGTTTTTT
NA,TRBV7-9,TRBJ2-1,NA,CASSLSNFEQFF,TGTGCCAGCAGCTTAAGCAACTTTGAGCAGTTCTTC
TRBD1,TRBV19,TRBJ1-1,NA,CASRGTGIRPMNTEAFF,TGTGCCAGTAGGGGGACAGGGATTAGACCCATGAACACTGAAGCTTTCTTT